Presented here are 30 T cell receptor beta chains from one specimen sequenced in a study of T-cell memory formation after mild COVID-19 (dated by TCRdb to the early 2020s). Library preparation employed 5' RACE. The sequencer listed for this sample is Illumina NovaSeq 6000. TCRdb reprocessed the public reads (quality trimming at Q25 with fastp, clone calling with MiXCR) and kept in-frame beta chains. Records with the same CDR3 protein are collapsed into one entry carrying the most frequent genes and DNA. In all, the sample holds fewer than 650,000 distinct CDR3 sequences, and about 18% of those were seen once. The ten largest account for about 8.1% of the sample. The sequenced material came from PBMCs or a T cell subset sorted from them (not recorded which). The receptors come from an adult woman who had mild COVID-19 (a few samples of this study predate the infection). The sample titles of this study are shuffled in the database, so cell type and time point are left out; the donor was told from shared clones.

CDR3 bases: TGCGCCAGCAGCCGGGGACAGCCTCTTGAGCAGTACTTC. Its translation: CASSRGQPLEQYF. The rearrangement links TRBV5-1 to TRBJ2-7, with 7 nucleotides matching TRBD1. The germline V gene encodes CDR1 SGHRS and CDR2 YFSETQ. The CDR3 is 13 residues long. J was trimmed by 7 bases and V by 4 bases; bases with no gene match: 8.

The genes are TRBV12-3 or TRBV12-4 and TRBJ1-6; D unresolved. The CDR3 contains 15 residues. V was pared by 5 bases and J by 7 bases, with 15 bases between. In DNA form, the CDR3 reads TGTGCCAGCAGTCCTCACGGACGGCTAAATTCACCCCTCCACTTT. Translating it yields CASSPHGRLNSPLHF.

This clonotype was seen only a few times. The V call is TRBV3-1, the J call TRBJ2-6; tentatively, D is TRBD1 (5 bases). V shed 0 bases and J shed 2 bases, with 14 bases lying between them. CDR1 is LGHDT and CDR2 is YNNKEL in the germline V gene (reference sequence). This CDR3 region has 18 residues. The CDR3 loop is CASSQDRELGPGANVLTF. The CDR3 bases are TGTGCCAGCAGCCAAGACAGGGAACTGGGGCCTGGGGCCAACGTCCTGACTTTC.

This clonotype was observed many times. The chain recombines TRBV19 with TRBJ1-6; weak D call: TRBD1 (5 bases). The germline CDR1 and CDR2 sequences are LNHDA and SQIVND (reference sequence). Trimming pared 6 bases from V and 7 bases from J, leaving 13 bases between. The CDR3 has 14 residues. The CDR3, as DNA: TGTGCCAGTAGCCTTCAGGGATACAATTCACCCCTCCACTTT. Translation gives CASSLQGYNSPLHF. Full variable domain (missing parts from reference TRBV19 and TRBJ1-6): DGGITQSPKYLFRKEGQNVTLSCEQNLNHDAMYWYRQDPGQGLRLIYYSQIVNDFQKGDIAEGYSVSREKKESFPLTVTSAQKNPTAFYLCASSLQGYNSPLHFGNGTRLTVT.

The gene calls are TRBV12-3 or TRBV12-4 and TRBJ1-5; weak D call: TRBD1 (5 bases). This CDR3 has 13 amino acids. V was shortened by 4 bases and J by 5 bases, with 9 bases between the two germline ends. CDR3 loop: CASSSGKDQPQHF. CDR3 DNA sequence: TGTGCCAGCAGTTCAGGGAAGGATCAGCCCCAGCATTTT.

The gene calls are TRBV7-2 and TRBJ2-7; perhaps TRBD1 as D (7 bases). CDR3 length: 12 residues. In germline, CDR1 is SGHTA, CDR2 FQGNSA. V shed 10 bases and J shed 4 bases, with 14 bases lying between them. The DNA for the CDR3 is TGTGCCATCCTCCAGGGGGGTTACGAGCAGTACTTC. Protein: CAILQGGYEQYF.

The rearrangement links TRBV27 to TRBJ2-7; possible D gene TRBD1, 5 bases. Germline V gene lookup returns CDR1 MNHEY and CDR2 SMNVEV (reference sequence). V gave up 4 bases and J gave up 0 bases, with 13 bases separating them. The CDR3 is 15 residues long. The DNA of the CDR3 is TGTGCCAGCAGTTCCTCAGGGTATAGCTCCTACGAGCAGTACTTC. Translated, it gives CASSSSGYSSYEQYF.

J is TRBJ1-2 and V is TRBV7-8; 9 bases fit TRBD1. CDR1 is SGHVS, CDR2 FQNEAQ, per germline. The CDR3 consists of 14 residues. The V segment lost 3 bases and the J segment 4 bases; nucleotides outside the gene matches: 3. The CDR3 spells CASSFGTGTYGYTF. In nucleotides, the CDR3 is TGTGCCAGCAGCTTTGGGACAGGGACCTATGGCTACACCTTC. The entire variable domain, with the rest obtained from reference TRBV7-8 and TRBJ1-2, is as follows: GAGVSQSPRYKVAKRGQDVALRCDPISGHVSLFWYQQALGQGPEFLTYFQNEAQLDKSGLPSDRFFAERPEGSVSTLKIQRTQQEDSAVYLCASSFGTGTYGYTFGSGTRLTVV.

The rearrangement links TRBV4-1 to TRBJ2-6; D gene unclear. CDR1 and CDR2 (germline): MGHRA, YSYEKL. The CDR3 consists of 13 residues. V was pared by 3 bases and J by 5 bases, with 5 bases between. The CDR3, as DNA: TGCGCCAGCAGCCACGAGTGGGCCAACGTCCTGACTTTC. It specifies CASSHEWANVLTF.

About this clonotype: The CDR3 carries no conserved terminal phenylalanine or tryptophan, so it likely arises from a read error. This sequence joins TRBV12-3 or TRBV12-4 and TRBJ1-1; possibly TRBD1 for D (5 bases). V lost 5 bases and J lost 2, with 12 bases in between. This CDR3 spans 14 amino acids. The CDR3 DNA reads TGTGCCAGCAGTCGGGGCAGGGCTAACACTGAAGCTTTCTAT. Its protein product is CASSRGRANTEAFY.

The chain uses TRBV12-5 and TRBJ2-1, with no clear D. CDR1 and CDR2 (germline): LGHNT, FRNRAP. Between the trimmed V and J ends, which lost 0 bases and 5 bases, there was a span of 5 bases. This CDR3 is built from 13 residues. CDR3 residues: CASGLVRNNEQFF. CDR3 nucleotides: TGTGCTAGTGGTTTGGTACGTAACAATGAGCAGTTCTTC.

This clonotype was recorded a few times. The chain employs TRBV30 and TRBJ2-1; 12 bases are shared with TRBD2. This CDR3 comprises 16 residues. V lost 4 bases and J lost 4; bases outside the gene matches: 8. Germline CDR1 and CDR2: GTSNPN and SVGIG (reference sequence). The CDR3 protein is CAWTDLAGGGYNEQFF. CDR3 coding DNA: TGTGCCTGGACCGATCTAGCGGGAGGGGGGTACAATGAGCAGTTCTTC.

V gene TRBV6-4 combines with J gene TRBJ1-6; D call uncertain. Germline CDR1 and CDR2: MRHNA and SNTAGT. V was pared by 3 bases and J by 5 bases, with 11 bases between. The CDR3 is 15 amino acids. The CDR3 sequence is CASSEIDGDNSPLHF. DNA of the CDR3: TGTGCCAGCAGTGAAATCGACGGGGATAATTCACCCCTCCACTTT.

Only a few counts were recorded for this clonotype. The chain carries TRBV7-8 and TRBJ2-5; 7 bases align to TRBD2. CDR3 length: 14 amino acids. Germline-derived CDR1 and CDR2 are SGHVS and FQNEAQ. After removal of 6 bases from V and 5 bases from J, the junction contained 9 bases not matched to a gene. In DNA, the CDR3 is TGTGCCAGCAGGTCCTACGGGGGAGGGGAGACCCAGTACTTC. Translation: CASRSYGGGETQYF.

The chain combines TRBV12-3 or TRBV12-4 with TRBJ2-3, with 12 bases that match TRBD2. The CDR3 runs to 16 residues. V lost 2 bases, J lost 1 base, and 1 base stayed unmatched. In nucleotides, the CDR3 is TGTGCCAGCAGTTTACGGACTAGCGGGGGCACAGATACGCAGTATTTT. This sequence encodes CASSLRTSGGTDTQYF.

This clonotype was detected a few times. The chain carries TRBV12-3 or TRBV12-4 and TRBJ1-6, with D tentatively TRBD1 (5 bases). The length of the CDR3 is 12 residues. The germline V and J ends were trimmed by 6 bases and 7 bases, with 7 bases remaining between them. CDR3 region: CASRAGNSPLHF. The DNA for the CDR3 is TGTGCCAGCAGAGCAGGGAATTCACCCCTCCACTTT.

V usage is TRBV7-9 and J usage is TRBJ1-3; the D gene is possibly TRBD1 (5 bases). Trimming took off 4 bases at V and 0 bases at J, with 13 bases between the two ends. Germline CDR1 SEHNR, CDR2 FQNEAQ (reference sequence). This CDR3 contains 16 residues. For the CDR3, the DNA is TGTGCCAGCAGCTCCGCGACAGTAAGCTCTGGAAACACCATATATTTT. Protein sequence: CASSSATVSSGNTIYF.

This clonotype was detected only a few times. The rearrangement uses TRBV4-2 and TRBJ2-7; 11 bases map to TRBD2. This CDR3 has 15 amino acids. V lost 3 bases to trimming and J lost 7 bases; unmatched junction nucleotides: 8. CDR1 LGHNA and CDR2 YNFKEQ come from the germline V gene. The CDR3 DNA reads TGTGCCAGCAGCCATAGCGGGAGGGACCCAGTAGAGCAGTACTTC. It is translated as CASSHSGRDPVEQYF.

This chain joins TRBV30 and TRBJ1-5; D call uncertain. Per germline, CDR1 GTSNPN and CDR2 SVGIG (reference sequence). The CDR3 extends over 13 amino acids. V lost 3 bases and J 4 bases, leaving 10 bases between the germline ends. CDR3 sequence reads: CAWSLGRNQPQHF. Here the CDR3 DNA reads TGTGCCTGGAGCCTAGGGAGGAATCAGCCCCAGCATTTT. The variable domain in full, completed from reference TRBV30 and TRBJ1-5, reads SQTIHQWPATLVQPVGSPLSLECTVEGTSNPNLYWYRQAAGRGLQLLFYSVGIGQISSEVPQNLSASRPQDRQFILSSKKLLLSDSGFYLCAWSLGRNQPQHFGDGTRLSIL.

In this sample, this clonotype turned up a few times. The CDR3 spells CASSQQGRDGYTF. The CDR3 DNA reads as TGCGCCAGCAGCCAACAGGGAAGGGATGGCTACACCTTC. This chain links TRBV4-1 with TRBJ1-2; maybe TRBD1 (5 bases). V lost 2 bases to trimming and J lost 6 bases, with 10 bases between them. This CDR3 contains 13 residues. The germline gives CDR1 MGHRA, CDR2 YSYEKL.

This clonotype was recorded at least ten times. One end of the junction varies from germline; a read error may be responsible. The rearrangement uses TRBV5-1 and TRBJ2-3, with 9 bases matching TRBD2. Germline assignment: CDR1 SGHRS and CDR2 YFSETQ. This CDR3 is 14 amino acids long. CDR3 DNA sequence: TGCGCCAGCAGCTCCGGGACTAGCAGAGATACGCAGTATTTT. Protein sequence: CASSSGTSRDTQYF.

V and J are TRBV5-1 and TRBJ1-6; D unclear. Trimming took 2 bases from V and 5 from J, leaving 8 bases between them. CDR3 length: 14 residues. Germline V gene data show CDR1 as SGHRS and CDR2 as YFSETQ. The CDR3 nucleotides are TGCGCCAGCAGCTTTCCGGGGAATAATTCACCCCTCCACTTT. This gives the protein CASSFPGNNSPLHF.

This clonotype was found a few times. The chain uses TRBV21-1 and TRBJ2-1. TRBV21-1 is a pseudogene locus. There are 15 residues in the CDR3. For the CDR3, the DNA is TGTGCCAGCGTTTCAGGACAGGGCTCCTACAATGAGCAGTTCTTC. Its translation is CASVSGQGSYNEQFF.

At least ten counts were recorded for this clonotype. V gene TRBV7-3 combines with J gene TRBJ2-3; perhaps D is TRBD1 or TRBD2 (5 bases each). Trimming removed 4 bases from V and 5 bases from J, with 10 bases in between. CDR1 SGHTA and CDR2 FQGTGA come from the germline V gene. The CDR3 loop spans 13 amino acids. CDR3 nucleotide sequence: TGTGCCAGCAGCTCTTCAGGGAGAGATACGCAGTATTTT. Translated: CASSSSGRDTQYF. Combining the CDR3 with reference TRBV7-3 and TRBJ2-3 gives the whole variable domain GAGVSQTPSNKVTEKGKYVELRCDPISGHTALYWYRQSLGQGPEFLIYFQGTGAADDSGLPNDRFFAVRPEGSVSTLKIQRTERGDSAVYLCASSSSGRDTQYFGPGTRLTVL.

This clonotype was counted only a few times. The chain uses TRBV12-3 or TRBV12-4 and TRBJ2-7; maybe TRBD1 (6 bases). V shed 5 bases and J shed 1 base, with 12 bases lying between them. The CDR3 runs 14 residues. The CDR3: CASSTGPISYEQYF. The DNA for the CDR3 is TGTGCCAGCAGTACAGGGCCGATTTCCTACGAGCAGTACTTC.

The chain employs TRBV20-1 and TRBJ1-1; D may be TRBD1 (5 bases). There are 11 residues in the CDR3. Germline CDR1 DFQATT, CDR2 SNEGSKA (reference sequence). V was trimmed by 6 bases and J by 3 bases, leaving 8 bases between them. CDR3 in DNA: TGCAGTGCATCAGGGCACACTGAAGCTTTCTTT. Residues: CSASGHTEAFF.

This clonotype was observed a few times. The chain links TRBV29-1 to TRBJ2-3, with 8 bases matching TRBD2. The CDR3 totals 17 residues. The J segment lost 0 bases and the V segment lost 5 bases, leaving 13 bases of the junction unmatched. The germline gives CDR1 SQVTM, CDR2 ANQGSEA. The CDR3 is CSVRGGTRGASTDTQYF. The CDR3 bases are TGCAGCGTTCGCGGCGGGACTAGGGGGGCCAGCACAGATACGCAGTATTTT.

This clonotype was seen a handful of times. The gene calls are TRBV5-1 and TRBJ2-1; either TRBD1 or TRBD2 may supply D (6 bases each). V lost 2 bases and J lost 5, with 11 bases in between. The germline V gene has CDR1 SGHRS and CDR2 YFSETQ. The length of the CDR3 is 14 residues. This CDR3 is CASSFEGGNNEQFF. CDR3 coding DNA: TGCGCCAGCAGCTTCGAGGGGGGTAACAATGAGCAGTTCTTC.

The table lists this clonotype with a few counts. The gene calls are TRBV7-9 and TRBJ1-2; D remains unclear. The ends were cut back, 3 bases at V and 3 bases at J, with 8 bases in the middle. The CDR3 has 13 residues. CDR1 and CDR2 from the germline V gene are SEHNR and FQNEAQ (reference sequence). The CDR3 here is CASSLGTYYGYTF. The CDR3 nucleotides read TGTGCCAGCAGCTTGGGCACCTACTATGGCTACACCTTC.

The chain combines TRBV7-2 with TRBJ1-3; D is perhaps TRBD1 (5 bases). The CDR3 has 16 amino acids. Germline CDR1 reads SGHTA; CDR2 reads FQGNSA. V was cut by 3 bases and J by 0 bases, with 12 bases left in between. This CDR3 is CASSFFQGFSGNTIYF. The CDR3 coding sequence is TGTGCCAGCAGCTTTTTTCAGGGTTTCTCTGGAAACACCATATATTTT.